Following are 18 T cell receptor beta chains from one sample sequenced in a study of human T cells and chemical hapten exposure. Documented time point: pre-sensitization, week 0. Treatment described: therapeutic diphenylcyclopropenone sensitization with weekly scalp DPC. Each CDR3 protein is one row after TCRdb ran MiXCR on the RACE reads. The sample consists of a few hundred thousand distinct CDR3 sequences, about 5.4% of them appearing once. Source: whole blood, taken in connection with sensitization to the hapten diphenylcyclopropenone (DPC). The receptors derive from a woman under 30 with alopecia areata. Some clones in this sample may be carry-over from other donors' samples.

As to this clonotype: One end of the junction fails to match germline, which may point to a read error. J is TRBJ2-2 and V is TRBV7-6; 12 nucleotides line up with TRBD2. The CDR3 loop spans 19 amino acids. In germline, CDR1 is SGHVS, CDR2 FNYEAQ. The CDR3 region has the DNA TGTGCCAGCATCTTAGATCGCCCGACTAGCGGGGGAGTCACCGGGGAGCTGTTTTTT. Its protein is CASILDRPTSGGVTGELFF.

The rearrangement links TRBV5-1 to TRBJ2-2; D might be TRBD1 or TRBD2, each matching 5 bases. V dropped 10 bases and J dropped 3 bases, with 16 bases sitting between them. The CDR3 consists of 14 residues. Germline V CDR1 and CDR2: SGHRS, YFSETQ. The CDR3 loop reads CAGRGTPDTGELFF. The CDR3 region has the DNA TGCGCCGGAAGAGGGACCCCAGACACCGGGGAGCTGTTTTTT. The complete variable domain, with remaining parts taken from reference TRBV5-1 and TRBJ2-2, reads KAGVTQTPRYLIKTRGQQVTLSCSPISGHRSVSWYQQTPGQGLQFLFEYFSETQRNKGNFPGRFSGRQFSNSRSEMNVSTLELGDSALYLCAGRGTPDTGELFFGEGSRLTVL.

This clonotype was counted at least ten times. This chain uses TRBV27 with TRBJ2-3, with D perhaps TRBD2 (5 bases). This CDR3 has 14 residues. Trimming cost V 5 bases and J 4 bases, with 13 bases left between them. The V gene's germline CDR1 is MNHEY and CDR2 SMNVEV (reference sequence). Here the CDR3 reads CASSPRRGADTQYF. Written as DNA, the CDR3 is TGTGCCAGCAGTCCCCGCCGGGGAGCAGATACGCAGTATTTT.

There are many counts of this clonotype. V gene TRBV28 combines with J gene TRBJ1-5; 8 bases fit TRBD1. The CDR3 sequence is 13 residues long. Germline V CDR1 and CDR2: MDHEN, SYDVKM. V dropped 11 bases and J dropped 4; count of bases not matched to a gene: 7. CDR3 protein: CAAQGAANQPQHF. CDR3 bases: TGTGCCGCCCAGGGGGCAGCAAATCAGCCCCAGCATTTT. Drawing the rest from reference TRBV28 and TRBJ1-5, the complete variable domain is DVKVTQSSRYLVKRTGEKVFLECVQDMDHENMFWYRQDPGLGLRLIYFSYDVKMKEKGDIPEGYSVSREKKERFSLILESASTNQTSMYLCAAQGAANQPQHFGDGTRLSIL.

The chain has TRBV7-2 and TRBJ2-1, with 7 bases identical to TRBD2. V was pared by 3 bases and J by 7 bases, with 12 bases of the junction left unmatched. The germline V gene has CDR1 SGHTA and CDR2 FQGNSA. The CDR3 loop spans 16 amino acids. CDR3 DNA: TGTGCCAGCAGCTTGTCGATCGGGAGGCCTGGGAATGAGCAGTTCTTC. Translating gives CASSLSIGRPGNEQFF.

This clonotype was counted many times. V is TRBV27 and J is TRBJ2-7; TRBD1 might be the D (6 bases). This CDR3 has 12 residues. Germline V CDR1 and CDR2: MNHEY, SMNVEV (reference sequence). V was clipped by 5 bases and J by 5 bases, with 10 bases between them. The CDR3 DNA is TGTGCCAGCAGTACCGCAGGGGACGAGCAGTACTTC. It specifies CASSTAGDEQYF.

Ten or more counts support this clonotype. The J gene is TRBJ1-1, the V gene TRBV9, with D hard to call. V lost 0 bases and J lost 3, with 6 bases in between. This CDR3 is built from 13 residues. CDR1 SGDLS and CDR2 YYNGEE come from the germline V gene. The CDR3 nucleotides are TGTGCCAGCAGCGTAGCGGTTGACACTGAAGCTTTCTTT. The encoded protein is CASSVAVDTEAFF.

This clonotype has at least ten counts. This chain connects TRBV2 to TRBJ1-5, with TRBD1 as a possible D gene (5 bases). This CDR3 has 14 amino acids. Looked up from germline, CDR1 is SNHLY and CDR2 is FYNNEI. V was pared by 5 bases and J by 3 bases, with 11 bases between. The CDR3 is CASSSGRNNQPQHF. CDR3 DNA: TGTGCCAGCAGTTCGGGACGGAACAATCAGCCCCAGCATTTT.

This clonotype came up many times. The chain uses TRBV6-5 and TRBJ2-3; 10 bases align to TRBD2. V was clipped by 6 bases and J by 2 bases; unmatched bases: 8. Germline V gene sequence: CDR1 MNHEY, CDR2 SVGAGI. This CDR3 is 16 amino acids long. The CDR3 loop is CASSPLAGTITDTQYF. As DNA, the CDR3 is TGTGCCAGCAGCCCACTAGCGGGGACAATCACAGATACGCAGTATTTT.

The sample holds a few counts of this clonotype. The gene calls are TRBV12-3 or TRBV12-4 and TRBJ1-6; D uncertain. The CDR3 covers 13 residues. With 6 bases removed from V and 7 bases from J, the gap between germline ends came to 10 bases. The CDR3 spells CASRNQVNSPLHF. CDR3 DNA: TGTGCCAGCAGGAACCAGGTCAATTCACCCCTCCACTTT.

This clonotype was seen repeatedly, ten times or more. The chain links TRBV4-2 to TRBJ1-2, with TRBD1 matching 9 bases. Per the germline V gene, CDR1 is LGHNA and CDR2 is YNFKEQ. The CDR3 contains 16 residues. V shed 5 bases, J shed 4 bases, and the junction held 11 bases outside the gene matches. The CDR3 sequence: CASSTRDRDFSYGYTF. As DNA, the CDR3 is TGTGCCAGCAGCACACGGGACAGGGACTTCAGCTATGGCTACACCTTC.

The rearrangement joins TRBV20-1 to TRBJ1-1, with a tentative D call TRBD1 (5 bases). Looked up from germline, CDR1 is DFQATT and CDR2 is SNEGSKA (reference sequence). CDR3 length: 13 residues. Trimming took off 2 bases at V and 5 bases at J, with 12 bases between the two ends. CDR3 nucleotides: TGCAGTGCTAGAAGGTTGGGGGGAACTGAAGCTTTCTTT. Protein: CSARRLGGTEAFF.

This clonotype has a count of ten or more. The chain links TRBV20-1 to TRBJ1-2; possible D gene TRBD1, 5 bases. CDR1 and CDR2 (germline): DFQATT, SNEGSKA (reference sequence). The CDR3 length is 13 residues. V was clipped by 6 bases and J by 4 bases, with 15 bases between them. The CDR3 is CSAAGGPLYGYTF. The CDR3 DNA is TGCAGTGCCGCGGGGGGACCGCTCTATGGCTACACCTTC.

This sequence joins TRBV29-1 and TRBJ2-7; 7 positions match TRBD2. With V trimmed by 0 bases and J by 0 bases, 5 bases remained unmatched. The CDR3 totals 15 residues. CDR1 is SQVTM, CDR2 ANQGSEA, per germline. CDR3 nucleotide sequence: TGCAGCGTTGAAGATTGGGGGGGGAGCTCCTACGAGCAGTACTTC. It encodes CSVEDWGGSSYEQYF.

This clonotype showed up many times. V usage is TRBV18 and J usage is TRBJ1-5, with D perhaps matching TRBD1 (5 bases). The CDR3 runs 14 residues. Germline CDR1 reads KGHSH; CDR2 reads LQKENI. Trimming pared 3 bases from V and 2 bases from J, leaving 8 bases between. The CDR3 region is CASSPTEGNQPQHF. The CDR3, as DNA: TGTGCCAGCTCACCGACAGAAGGCAATCAGCCCCAGCATTTT. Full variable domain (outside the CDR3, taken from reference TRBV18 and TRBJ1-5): NAGVMQNPRHLVRRRGQEARLRCSPMKGHSHVYWYRQLPEEGLKFMVYLQKENIIDESGMPKERFSAEFPKEGPSILRIQQVVRGDSAAYFCASSPTEGNQPQHFGDGTRLSIL.

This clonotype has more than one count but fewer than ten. The CDR3 reads CASRGTVTDTQYF. CDR3 coding DNA: TGCGCCAGCAGGGGGACAGTCACAGATACGCAGTATTTT. The genes are TRBV5-1 and TRBJ2-3; TRBD1 matches at 7 bases. CDR3 size: 13 residues. Germline lookup yields CDR1 SGHRS and CDR2 YFSETQ. V was pared by 5 bases and J by 2 bases, with 2 bases of the junction left unmatched.

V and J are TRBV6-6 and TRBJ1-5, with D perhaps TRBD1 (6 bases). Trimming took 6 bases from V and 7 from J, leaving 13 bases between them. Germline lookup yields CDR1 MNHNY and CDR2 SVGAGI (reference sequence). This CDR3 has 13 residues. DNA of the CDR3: TGTGCCAGCAGCCGACAGGATGGCCAGCCCCAGCATTTT. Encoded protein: CASSRQDGQPQHF.

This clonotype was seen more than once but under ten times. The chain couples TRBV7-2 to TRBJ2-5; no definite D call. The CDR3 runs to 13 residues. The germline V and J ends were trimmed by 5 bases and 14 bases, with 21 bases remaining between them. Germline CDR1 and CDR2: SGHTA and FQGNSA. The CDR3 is CASSPRRAQEIYF. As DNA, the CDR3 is TGTGCCAGCAGCCCCCGTCGGGCCCAAGAGATATACTTC.